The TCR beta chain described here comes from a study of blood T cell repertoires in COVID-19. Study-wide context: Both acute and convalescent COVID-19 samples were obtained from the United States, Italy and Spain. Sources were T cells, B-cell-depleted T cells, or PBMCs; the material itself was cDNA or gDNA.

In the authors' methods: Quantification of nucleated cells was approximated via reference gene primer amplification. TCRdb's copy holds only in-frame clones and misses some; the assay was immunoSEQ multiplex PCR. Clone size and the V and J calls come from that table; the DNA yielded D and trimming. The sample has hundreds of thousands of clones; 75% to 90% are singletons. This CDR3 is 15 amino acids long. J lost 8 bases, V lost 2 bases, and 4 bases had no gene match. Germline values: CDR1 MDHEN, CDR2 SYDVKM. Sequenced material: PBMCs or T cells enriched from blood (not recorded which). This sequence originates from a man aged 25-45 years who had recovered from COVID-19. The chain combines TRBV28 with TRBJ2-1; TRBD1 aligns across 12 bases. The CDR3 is CASSLIGTGGHEQFF. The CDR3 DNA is TGTGCCAGCAGTTTAATAGGGACAGGGGGCCATGAGCAGTTCTTC.